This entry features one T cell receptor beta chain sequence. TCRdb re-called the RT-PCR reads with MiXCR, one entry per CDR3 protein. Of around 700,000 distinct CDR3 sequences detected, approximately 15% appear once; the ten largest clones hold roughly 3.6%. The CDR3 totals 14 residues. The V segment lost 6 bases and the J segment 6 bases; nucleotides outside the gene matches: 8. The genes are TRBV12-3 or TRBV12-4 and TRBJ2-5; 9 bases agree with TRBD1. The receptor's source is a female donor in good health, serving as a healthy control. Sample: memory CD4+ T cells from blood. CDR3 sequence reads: CASSVTGGVKTQYF. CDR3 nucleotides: TGTGCCAGCAGCGTGACAGGGGGAGTCAAGACCCAGTACTTC.